This T cell receptor (beta chain) was identified during a study of T cell clonality in common variable immunodeficiency. The CDR3 contains 11 residues. Trimming shortened V by 6 bases and J by 4 bases, and 4 bases separated the two germline ends. TCRdb keeps only in-frame clones here, not all; method: immunoSEQ multiplex PCR. The sample was found to contain 50,000 or so clones, and every one recurs. Most patients and controls had Caucasian heritage. Each donor provided about 5 to 9 ml of heparinized whole blood. General observations from the study: Compared with controls, CVID subjects had fewer shared TCRbeta clones. Common variable immunodeficiency TCR beta sequences reportedly had fewer deletions and N-nucleotide insertions.

Many counts were recorded for this clone. Its antigen is as yet unknown. The read halts 3 residues ahead of the CDR3 end, with the missing end drawn from the germline J gene. Sequencing used peripheral blood mononuclear cells. The source of this sequence is a person between 18 and 70 years old in good health. The chain joins TRBV12-3 or TRBV12-4 to TRBJ1-5; the D is unclear. This chain's CDR3 is CASSQNQPQHF. The sequenced CDR3 bases are TGTGCCAGCAGCCAGAATCAGCCC.